Listed below are T cell receptor beta chains from one sample, sequenced in a study of early T cells in non-severe SARS-CoV-2 infection. MiXCR was run by TCRdb on the 5' RACE reads, yielding one entry per CDR3 protein. The sample comprises about 64,000 distinct CDR3 sequences, 11% of which are singletons, and less than 3.5% rests with the top ten. Sequences were derived from whole blood, sampled at baseline. The receptors come from an adult who was a healthcare worker with PCR-confirmed SARS-CoV-2 infection or an uninfected control (not recorded which). Both conserved end residues are part of each CDR3. The order of the fields is J gene, D gene, V gene, clone size, CDR3 DNA, CDR3 protein. A D gene is named only where the DNA matches it firmly. Clone sizes are given selectively: once, few, many, or a class where the clone is expanded.

j_gene: TRBJ2-7; d_gene: .; v_gene: TRBV2; abundance: few; CDR3nt: TGTGCCAGCATCATCAACGGGATTCAGGAGCAGTACTTC; CDR3aa: CASIINGIQEQYF
j_gene: TRBJ2-1; d_gene: TRBD1; v_gene: TRBV6-5; abundance: few; CDR3nt: TGTGCCAGCAGTACAGGGACAGGGGACTACAATGAGCAGTTCTTC; CDR3aa: CASSTGTGDYNEQFF
j_gene: TRBJ1-1; d_gene: .; v_gene: TRBV19; abundance: .; CDR3nt: TGTGCCAGTAGTATCACGGTGATGGCAGAAGCTTTCTTT; CDR3aa: CASSITVMAEAFF
j_gene: TRBJ2-5; d_gene: .; v_gene: TRBV19; abundance: few; CDR3nt: TGTGCCAGTAGTAGGGGGGCCGAATTGACCCAGTACTTC; CDR3aa: CASSRGAELTQYF
j_gene: TRBJ1-1; d_gene: TRBD1; v_gene: TRBV20-1; abundance: few; CDR3nt: TGCAGTGCTTGGGGACAGGGGAAGTCAGCGAACACTGAAGCTTTCTTT; CDR3aa: CSAWGQGKSANTEAFF
j_gene: TRBJ1-6; d_gene: .; v_gene: TRBV5-1; abundance: .; CDR3nt: TGCGCCAGCAGCCAGAACAGGGTTGGGGATTCACCCCTCCACTTT; CDR3aa: CASSQNRVGDSPLHF
j_gene: TRBJ1-1; d_gene: TRBD1; v_gene: TRBV6-5; abundance: many; CDR3nt: TGTGCCAGCAGTTTCCTTCCGGGACAGGGGAACACTGAAGCTTTCTTT; CDR3aa: CASSFLPGQGNTEAFF
j_gene: TRBJ2-1; d_gene: .; v_gene: TRBV3-1; abundance: .; CDR3nt: TGTGCCAGCAGCCAAGATTGGGGACCGCTCTCCTACAATGAGCAGTTCTTC; CDR3aa: CASSQDWGPLSYNEQFF
j_gene: TRBJ1-4; d_gene: TRBD1; v_gene: TRBV20-1; abundance: .; CDR3nt: TGCAGTGCCAGGGACAGGGTTAATGAAAAACTGTTTTTT; CDR3aa: CSARDRVNEKLFF
j_gene: TRBJ1-5; d_gene: .; v_gene: TRBV7-2; abundance: .; CDR3nt: TGTGCCAGCAGCGTCAGGGGAGATCAGCCCCAGCATTTT; CDR3aa: CASSVRGDQPQHF
j_gene: TRBJ1-1; d_gene: .; v_gene: TRBV5-4; abundance: .; CDR3nt: TGTGCCAGCAGCGATGGGAAGAAGCAGGGAGGGAACACTGAAGCTTTCTTT; CDR3aa: CASSDGKKQGGNTEAFF
j_gene: TRBJ1-6; d_gene: .; v_gene: TRBV18; abundance: many; CDR3nt: TGTGCCAGCTCACCGTCTCAGGAACCACCCCTCCACTTT; CDR3aa: CASSPSQEPPLHF
j_gene: TRBJ1-2; d_gene: .; v_gene: TRBV4-3; abundance: few; CDR3nt: TGCGCCAGCAGCCAAGATTTAACTGAGGGATATGGCTACACCTTC; CDR3aa: CASSQDLTEGYGYTF
j_gene: TRBJ2-7; d_gene: .; v_gene: TRBV2; abundance: many; CDR3nt: TGTGCCAGCAGCCAAGAGCAGGGGAGTTCTTTTTCCGAGCAGTACTTC; CDR3aa: CASSQEQGSSFSEQYF
j_gene: TRBJ2-7; d_gene: .; v_gene: TRBV7-7; abundance: few; CDR3nt: TGTGCTAGCAGCTTATCCACCGCCTCCTACGAGCAGTACTTC; CDR3aa: CASSLSTASYEQYF
j_gene: TRBJ2-7; d_gene: .; v_gene: TRBV5-6; abundance: many; CDR3nt: TGTGCCAGCAGCTTTAAGGGGGTAGGACCCTACGAGCAGTACTTC; CDR3aa: CASSFKGVGPYEQYF
j_gene: TRBJ1-1; d_gene: .; v_gene: TRBV3-1; abundance: few; CDR3nt: TGTGCCAGCAGCCAACGCGACGGTGAAGCTTTCTTT; CDR3aa: CASSQRDGEAFF
j_gene: TRBJ1-1; d_gene: .; v_gene: TRBV11-2; abundance: .; CDR3nt: TGTGCCAGCAGCCTAACGACCCAGAACACTGAAGCTTTCTTT; CDR3aa: CASSLTTQNTEAFF
j_gene: TRBJ1-6; d_gene: .; v_gene: TRBV20-1; abundance: few; CDR3nt: TGCAGTGCTAGAGTTGGGGGTTCCTATAATTCACCCCTCCACTTT; CDR3aa: CSARVGGSYNSPLHF
j_gene: TRBJ2-3; d_gene: TRBD2; v_gene: TRBV7-9; abundance: many; CDR3nt: TGTGCCAGCAGCCCCCCACTAGCGGGGCAGTATTTT; CDR3aa: CASSPPLAGQYF
j_gene: TRBJ2-7; d_gene: TRBD1; v_gene: TRBV3-1; abundance: .; CDR3nt: TGTGCCAGCAGCCTTGCAGGGGGAAGCTCCTACGAGCAGTACTTC; CDR3aa: CASSLAGGSSYEQYF